This T cell receptor (beta chain) was observed in a study of cytomegalovirus exposure and HLA in healthy donors. A multiplex PCR was run with 60 Vbeta primers and 13 Jbeta primers. Repertoires were generated with immunoSEQ multiplex PCR, while TCRdb's copy carries only in-frame clones and drops some. The sample features around 57,000 clones, with 11% in its top ten. As for this clone: One end of the junction fails to match germline, which may point to a read error.

The sample consisted of PBMCs. The sequence was obtained from a woman between 45 and 60 years old in good health and CMV-seropositive.

The CDR3 DNA follows: TGTGCCAGCAGCCTTCCCGGGACTAGCGGAGCCTACGAACAGTACTTC. It translates to CASSLPGTSGAYEQYF. The chain recombines TRBV28 with TRBJ2-7; 11 nucleotides align to TRBD2. CDR1 is MDHEN and CDR2 is SYDVKM in the germline V gene. This CDR3 has 16 residues.